This is a list of T cell receptor beta chains from one sample in a study of T-cell reconstitution after alpha-beta-depleted transplantation in children. TCRdb ran MiXCR on the PCR reads and lists one entry per CDR3 protein. The data contain about 72,000 distinct CDR3 sequences, roughly 6.6% of them singletons. This sample comprised PBMCs from the stem cell graft donor, obtained from the stem cell graft. These receptors were obtained from a human donor who donated a stem cell graft to a child with acute lymphoblastic leukemia. CDR3s include the opening cysteine and the closing phenylalanine or tryptophan. The order of the fields is CDR3 protein, CDR3 DNA, J gene, V gene, clone size, D gene. The D gene is left open where the match is weak. For some rows the clone size is stated as once, few or many, or as a class when expanded; others skip it.

CDR3aa: CRVVAGDNEQFF
CDR3nt: TGCAGGGTGGTAGCGGGAGACAATGAGCAGTTCTTC
j_gene: TRBJ2-1
v_gene: TRBV20-1
abundance: many
d_gene: TRBD2

CDR3aa: CASMGFENIQYF
CDR3nt: TGTGCCAGCATGGGGTTCGAAAACATTCAGTACTTC
j_gene: TRBJ2-4
v_gene: TRBV28
abundance: many
d_gene: -

CDR3aa: CASSQLSGRTSTNEKLFF
CDR3nt: TGTGCCAGCAGCCAACTGAGTGGGCGGACGTCAACTAATGAAAAACTGTTTTTT
j_gene: TRBJ1-4
v_gene: TRBV4-2
abundance: many
d_gene: -

CDR3aa: CASTLRGPLGQPQHF
CDR3nt: TGTGCCAGCACACTCCGGGGCCCCCTGGGTCAGCCCCAGCATTTT
j_gene: TRBJ1-5
v_gene: TRBV28
abundance: -
d_gene: -

CDR3aa: CASSYSGLAGVKYEQYF
CDR3nt: TGTGCCAGCAGTTACTCCGGACTAGCGGGAGTAAAGTACGAGCAGTACTTC
j_gene: TRBJ2-7
v_gene: TRBV6-2/TRBV6-3
abundance: few
d_gene: TRBD2

CDR3aa: CATRASYGYTF
CDR3nt: TGTGCCACCCGGGCTTCCTATGGCTACACCTTC
j_gene: TRBJ1-2
v_gene: TRBV19
abundance: few
d_gene: -

CDR3aa: CSAHDYNEQFF
CDR3nt: TGCAGCGCGCATGATTACAATGAGCAGTTCTTC
j_gene: TRBJ2-1
v_gene: TRBV29-1
abundance: many
d_gene: -

CDR3aa: CASSLEQGRNYGYTF
CDR3nt: TGTGCCAGCAGCTTAGAACAGGGGCGCAACTATGGCTACACCTTC
j_gene: TRBJ1-2
v_gene: TRBV11-2
abundance: many
d_gene: TRBD1

CDR3aa: CASSLRNPSGRITGELFF
CDR3nt: TGTGCCAGCAGCCTTAGGAATCCTAGCGGGAGGATTACCGGGGAGCTGTTTTTT
j_gene: TRBJ2-2
v_gene: TRBV12-3/TRBV12-4
abundance: many
d_gene: TRBD2

CDR3aa: CASTESGSIGNEQFF
CDR3nt: TGCGCCAGCACCGAAAGCGGGTCGATAGGGAATGAGCAGTTCTTC
j_gene: TRBJ2-1
v_gene: TRBV5-1
abundance: few
d_gene: -

CDR3aa: CASSLGNVNTEAFF
CDR3nt: TGTGCCAGCAGCTTGGGGAACGTCAACACTGAAGCTTTCTTT
j_gene: TRBJ1-1
v_gene: TRBV5-4
abundance: few
d_gene: -

CDR3aa: CASSFSGSGYTEAFF
CDR3nt: TGCGCCAGCAGCTTTTCAGGGTCTGGGTACACTGAAGCTTTCTTT
j_gene: TRBJ1-1
v_gene: TRBV5-1
abundance: many
d_gene: -

CDR3aa: CASSLEGIARTYGYTF
CDR3nt: TGTGCCAGCAGTTTAGAGGGGATTGCGCGGACCTATGGCTACACCTTC
j_gene: TRBJ1-2
v_gene: TRBV12-3/TRBV12-4
abundance: many
d_gene: -

CDR3aa: CASSSLRTGRYGETQYF
CDR3nt: TGTGCCAGCAGTTCCCTTAGGACAGGGAGGTATGGAGAGACCCAGTACTTC
j_gene: TRBJ2-5
v_gene: TRBV27
abundance: many
d_gene: TRBD1

CDR3aa: CASSQTGQGGLGTEAFF
CDR3nt: TGCGCCAGCAGCCAAACCGGACAGGGGGGGCTAGGTACTGAAGCTTTCTTT
j_gene: TRBJ1-1
v_gene: TRBV4-1
abundance: -
d_gene: TRBD1

CDR3aa: CASTTGIAGGSYNEQFF
CDR3nt: TGTGCCAGCACCACAGGGATAGCGGGGGGCTCGTACAATGAGCAGTTCTTC
j_gene: TRBJ2-1
v_gene: TRBV12-3/TRBV12-4
abundance: many
d_gene: TRBD2

CDR3aa: CAISESSGVQPQHF
CDR3nt: TGTGCCATCAGTGAGTCCTCAGGGGTTCAGCCCCAGCATTTT
j_gene: TRBJ1-5
v_gene: TRBV10-3
abundance: many
d_gene: -

CDR3aa: CASSSAGGVEKLFF
CDR3nt: TGTGCCAGCAGCTCTGCGGGGGGGGTCGAAAAACTGTTTTTT
j_gene: TRBJ1-4
v_gene: TRBV13
abundance: -
d_gene: -

CDR3aa: CASSLIASRSGYTF
CDR3nt: TGTGCCAGCAGTTTAATAGCCTCTCGGTCCGGCTACACCTTC
j_gene: TRBJ1-2
v_gene: TRBV12-3/TRBV12-4
abundance: many
d_gene: -

CDR3aa: CASRVTGANVLTF
CDR3nt: TGTGCCAGCAGGGTTACTGGGGCCAACGTCCTGACTTTC
j_gene: TRBJ2-6
v_gene: TRBV27
abundance: many
d_gene: -

CDR3aa: CASTGQGTYEQYF
CDR3nt: TGTGCCAGCACCGGACAGGGGACCTACGAGCAGTACTTC
j_gene: TRBJ2-7
v_gene: TRBV25-1
abundance: many
d_gene: TRBD1

CDR3aa: CASSLPGLEDTQYF
CDR3nt: TGTGCCAGCAGTTTACCGGGACTAGAGGATACGCAGTATTTT
j_gene: TRBJ2-3
v_gene: TRBV28
abundance: many
d_gene: TRBD2

CDR3aa: CASSQSLARPRPYEQYF
CDR3nt: TGCGCCAGCAGTCAATCGCTAGCCCGGCCGAGGCCCTACGAGCAGTACTTC
j_gene: TRBJ2-7
v_gene: TRBV23-1
abundance: many
d_gene: -

CDR3aa: CASSLSPTGGYNQPQHF
CDR3nt: TGTGCCAGCAGCTTAAGCCCTACAGGGGGCTACAATCAGCCCCAGCATTTT
j_gene: TRBJ1-5
v_gene: TRBV11-1
abundance: few
d_gene: TRBD1

CDR3aa: CASTRFSLAGGSDTQYF
CDR3nt: TGTGCCAGCACCCGATTCTCTTTAGCGGGGGGTTCGGATACGCAGTATTTT
j_gene: TRBJ2-3
v_gene: TRBV9
abundance: many
d_gene: TRBD2

CDR3aa: CASSLVQGSEQFF
CDR3nt: TGTGCCAGCAGCTTAGTACAGGGGAGTGAGCAGTTCTTC
j_gene: TRBJ2-1
v_gene: TRBV7-9
abundance: -
d_gene: TRBD1

CDR3aa: CASSLTSSGLTEAFF
CDR3nt: TGTGCCAGCAGCTTAACTTCTTCAGGGCTCACTGAAGCTTTCTTT
j_gene: TRBJ1-1
v_gene: TRBV7-3
abundance: many
d_gene: -

CDR3aa: CASSPTGTSYNEQFF
CDR3nt: TGTGCCAGCAGCCCCACGGGAACCTCCTACAATGAGCAGTTCTTC
j_gene: TRBJ2-1
v_gene: TRBV13
abundance: -
d_gene: -

CDR3aa: CAISDSTSGYNEQFF
CDR3nt: TGTGCCATCAGTGATAGTACTAGCGGATACAATGAGCAGTTCTTC
j_gene: TRBJ2-1
v_gene: TRBV10-3
abundance: many
d_gene: TRBD2

CDR3aa: CASSSSTGSNTEAFF
CDR3nt: TGTGCCAGCAGCTCATCGACAGGCTCGAACACTGAAGCTTTCTTT
j_gene: TRBJ1-1
v_gene: TRBV11-2
abundance: -
d_gene: -

CDR3aa: CASSFQGAGQPQHF
CDR3nt: TGTGCCAGCAGTTTTCAGGGTGCGGGTCAGCCCCAGCATTTT
j_gene: TRBJ1-5
v_gene: TRBV28
abundance: many
d_gene: -

CDR3aa: CASIGSGSTDTQYF
CDR3nt: TGTGCCAGCATTGGTAGCGGGAGCACAGATACGCAGTATTTT
j_gene: TRBJ2-3
v_gene: TRBV28
abundance: few
d_gene: TRBD2

CDR3aa: CASSQDIATSGLYEQYF
CDR3nt: TGTGCCAGCAGCCAAGATATCGCGACTAGCGGGCTTTACGAGCAGTACTTC
j_gene: TRBJ2-7
v_gene: TRBV3-1
abundance: many
d_gene: TRBD2

CDR3aa: CASRSPGQGHQPQHF
CDR3nt: TGTGCCAGTAGGAGCCCGGGACAGGGACATCAGCCCCAGCATTTT
j_gene: TRBJ1-5
v_gene: TRBV19
abundance: few
d_gene: TRBD1

CDR3aa: CASSLFMGSNTGELFF
CDR3nt: TGTGCCAGCAGTTTATTTATGGGGTCGAACACCGGGGAGCTGTTTTTT
j_gene: TRBJ2-2
v_gene: TRBV27
abundance: many
d_gene: -

CDR3aa: CASSQGLISGQGETQYF
CDR3nt: TGTGCCAGCAGCCAAGGCCTGATTAGCGGCCAAGGGGAGACCCAGTACTTC
j_gene: TRBJ2-5
v_gene: TRBV3-1
abundance: few
d_gene: -

CDR3aa: CASGRDTVYNEQFF
CDR3nt: TGTGCCAGCGGACGGGACACGGTTTACAATGAGCAGTTCTTC
j_gene: TRBJ2-1
v_gene: TRBV2
abundance: -
d_gene: -

CDR3aa: CASSSLSSYEQYF
CDR3nt: TGTGCCAGCAGCTCTTTGAGCTCCTACGAGCAGTACTTC
j_gene: TRBJ2-7
v_gene: TRBV7-2
abundance: many
d_gene: -

CDR3aa: CASSPQAGLNGELFF
CDR3nt: TGCGCCAGCAGCCCCCAAGCGGGATTGAACGGGGAGCTGTTTTTT
j_gene: TRBJ2-2
v_gene: TRBV4-1
abundance: many
d_gene: TRBD2

CDR3aa: CASSYSPPGTGIYGELFF
CDR3nt: TGTGCCAGCAGTTACTCGCCTCCCGGGACAGGGATCTACGGGGAGCTGTTTTTT
j_gene: TRBJ2-2
v_gene: TRBV6-2/TRBV6-3
abundance: many
d_gene: TRBD1

CDR3aa: CASSSTGHGYTF
CDR3nt: TGTGCCAGCAGTTCGACAGGGCATGGCTACACCTTC
j_gene: TRBJ1-2
v_gene: TRBV12-3/TRBV12-4
abundance: many
d_gene: TRBD1

CDR3aa: CASKISGRSEDTQYF
CDR3nt: TGCGCCAGTAAAATTAGCGGGAGAAGTGAAGATACGCAGTATTTT
j_gene: TRBJ2-3
v_gene: TRBV5-1
abundance: many
d_gene: TRBD2

CDR3aa: CASMGGNQPQHF
CDR3nt: TGTGCCAGCATGGGAGGGAATCAGCCCCAGCATTTT
j_gene: TRBJ1-5
v_gene: TRBV6-6
abundance: medium-sized
d_gene: -

CDR3aa: CASSFNRDQPQHF
CDR3nt: TGTGCCAGCAGCTTTAACAGGGATCAGCCCCAGCATTTT
j_gene: TRBJ1-5
v_gene: TRBV5-4
abundance: -
d_gene: -

CDR3aa: CSARTREAATYEQYF
CDR3nt: TGCAGTGCTAGAACCCGGGAGGCCGCCACCTACGAGCAGTACTTC
j_gene: TRBJ2-7
v_gene: TRBV20-1
abundance: -
d_gene: TRBD2

CDR3aa: CSVEFLALGRAINEQFF
CDR3nt: TGCAGCGTTGAGTTCTTAGCCCTAGGCCGGGCCATAAATGAGCAGTTCTTC
j_gene: TRBJ2-1
v_gene: TRBV29-1
abundance: many
d_gene: -

CDR3aa: CASSLWGNQETQYF
CDR3nt: TGTGCCAGCAGCTTGTGGGGTAACCAAGAGACCCAGTACTTC
j_gene: TRBJ2-5
v_gene: TRBV7-9
abundance: -
d_gene: -

CDR3aa: CASSLSGPSLSGYTF
CDR3nt: TGTGCCAGCTCCCTATCAGGACCCTCCCTATCTGGCTACACCTTC
j_gene: TRBJ1-2
v_gene: TRBV28
abundance: many
d_gene: -